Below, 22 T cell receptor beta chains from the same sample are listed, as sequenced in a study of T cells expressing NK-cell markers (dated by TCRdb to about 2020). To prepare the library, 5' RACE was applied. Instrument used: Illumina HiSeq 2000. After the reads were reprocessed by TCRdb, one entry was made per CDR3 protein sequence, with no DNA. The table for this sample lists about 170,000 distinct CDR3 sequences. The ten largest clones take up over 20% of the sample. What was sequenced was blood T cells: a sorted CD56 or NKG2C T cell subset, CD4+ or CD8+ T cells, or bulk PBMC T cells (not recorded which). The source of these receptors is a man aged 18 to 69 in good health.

CDR3 residues: CSARGASAPASYGYTF. This chain joins TRBV20-1 and TRBJ1-2. From germline, CDR1 is DFQATT and CDR2 SNEGSKA (reference sequence). The CDR3 is 16 amino acids.

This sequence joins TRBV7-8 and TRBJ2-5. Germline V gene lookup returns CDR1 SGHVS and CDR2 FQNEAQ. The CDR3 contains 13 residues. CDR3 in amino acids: CASSRNAAETQYF. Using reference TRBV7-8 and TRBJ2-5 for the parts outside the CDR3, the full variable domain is GAGVSQSPRYKVAKRGQDVALRCDPISGHVSLFWYQQALGQGPEFLTYFQNEAQLDKSGLPSDRFFAERPEGSVSTLKIQRTQQEDSAVYLCASSRNAAETQYFGPGTRLLVL.

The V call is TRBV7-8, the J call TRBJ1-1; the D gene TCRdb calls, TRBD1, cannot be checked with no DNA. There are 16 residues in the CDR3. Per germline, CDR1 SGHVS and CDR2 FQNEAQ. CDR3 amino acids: CASSKGQGASTAEAFF.

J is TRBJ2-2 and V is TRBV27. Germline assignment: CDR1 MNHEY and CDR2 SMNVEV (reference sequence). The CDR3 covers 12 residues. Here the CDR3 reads CASQSLAGELFF.

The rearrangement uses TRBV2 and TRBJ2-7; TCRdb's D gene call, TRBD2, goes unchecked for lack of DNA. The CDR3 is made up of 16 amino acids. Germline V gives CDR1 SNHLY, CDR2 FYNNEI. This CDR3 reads CASSDPRGRLSYEQYF.

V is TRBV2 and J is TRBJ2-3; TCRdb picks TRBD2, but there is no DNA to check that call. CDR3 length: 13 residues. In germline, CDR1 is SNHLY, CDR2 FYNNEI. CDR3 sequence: CASSGRGVDTQYF.

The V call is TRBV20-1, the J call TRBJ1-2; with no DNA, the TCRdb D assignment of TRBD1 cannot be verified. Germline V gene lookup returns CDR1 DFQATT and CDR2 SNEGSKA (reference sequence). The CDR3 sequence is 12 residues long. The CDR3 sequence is CSARDLPGGYTF.

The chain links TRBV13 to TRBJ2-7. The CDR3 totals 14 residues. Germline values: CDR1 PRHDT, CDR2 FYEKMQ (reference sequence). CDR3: CASSFRRNLYEQYF.

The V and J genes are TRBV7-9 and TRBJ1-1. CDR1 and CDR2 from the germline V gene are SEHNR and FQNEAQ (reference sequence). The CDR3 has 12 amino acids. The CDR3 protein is CASSFEDTEAFF.

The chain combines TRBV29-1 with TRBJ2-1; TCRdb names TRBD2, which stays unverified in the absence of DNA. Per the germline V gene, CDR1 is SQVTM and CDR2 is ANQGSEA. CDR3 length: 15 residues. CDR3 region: CSVDAGAQTYNEQFF.

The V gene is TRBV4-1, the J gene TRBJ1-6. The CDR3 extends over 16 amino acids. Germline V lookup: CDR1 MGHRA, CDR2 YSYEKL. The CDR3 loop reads CASSPHAGQYNSPLHF.

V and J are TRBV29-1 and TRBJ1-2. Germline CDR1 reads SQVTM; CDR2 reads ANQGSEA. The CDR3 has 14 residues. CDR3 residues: CSVELAGEGYGYTF.

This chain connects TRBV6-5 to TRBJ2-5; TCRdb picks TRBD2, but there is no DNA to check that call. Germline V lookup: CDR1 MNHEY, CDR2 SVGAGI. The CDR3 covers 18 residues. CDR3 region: CASSPWYTSGGDQETQYF.

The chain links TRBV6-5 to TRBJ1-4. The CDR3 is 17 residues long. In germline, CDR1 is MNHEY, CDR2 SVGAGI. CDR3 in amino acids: CASSYRRSSATNEKLFF.

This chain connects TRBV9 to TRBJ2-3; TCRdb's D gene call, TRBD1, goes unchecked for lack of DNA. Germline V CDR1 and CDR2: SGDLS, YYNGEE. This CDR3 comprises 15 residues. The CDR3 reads CASSVVAGAPDTQYF.

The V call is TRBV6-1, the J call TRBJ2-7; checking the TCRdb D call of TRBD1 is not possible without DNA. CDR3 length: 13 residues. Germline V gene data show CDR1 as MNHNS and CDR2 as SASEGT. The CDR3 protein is CASIDDSRYEQYF.

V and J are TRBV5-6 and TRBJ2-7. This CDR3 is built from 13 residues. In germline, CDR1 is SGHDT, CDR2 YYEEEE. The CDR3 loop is CASSTPEIYEQYF. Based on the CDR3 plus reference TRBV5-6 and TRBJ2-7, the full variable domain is DAGVTQSPTHLIKTRGQQVTLRCSPKSGHDTVSWYQQALGQGPQFIFQYYEEEERQRGNFPDRFSGHQFPNYSSELNVNALLLGDSALYLCASSTPEIYEQYFGPGTRLTVT.

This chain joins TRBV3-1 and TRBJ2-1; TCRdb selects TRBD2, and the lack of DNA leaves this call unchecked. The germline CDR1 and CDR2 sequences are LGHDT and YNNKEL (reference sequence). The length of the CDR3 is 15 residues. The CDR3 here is CASSQRLAGYNEQFF.

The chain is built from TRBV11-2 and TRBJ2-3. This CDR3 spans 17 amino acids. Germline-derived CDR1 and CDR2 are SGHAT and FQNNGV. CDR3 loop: CASSLTRTLISADTQYF.

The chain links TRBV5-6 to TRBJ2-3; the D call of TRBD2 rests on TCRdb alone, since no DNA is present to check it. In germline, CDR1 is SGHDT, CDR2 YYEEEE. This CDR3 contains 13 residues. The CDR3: CASSAGRSHTQYF.

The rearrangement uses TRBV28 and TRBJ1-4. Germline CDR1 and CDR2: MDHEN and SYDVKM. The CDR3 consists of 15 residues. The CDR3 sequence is CASSLRTESNEKLFF. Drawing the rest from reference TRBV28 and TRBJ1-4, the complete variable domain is DVKVTQSSRYLVKRTGEKVFLECVQDMDHENMFWYRQDPGLGLRLIYFSYDVKMKEKGDIPEGYSVSREKKERFSLILESASTNQTSMYLCASSLRTESNEKLFFGSGTQLSVL.

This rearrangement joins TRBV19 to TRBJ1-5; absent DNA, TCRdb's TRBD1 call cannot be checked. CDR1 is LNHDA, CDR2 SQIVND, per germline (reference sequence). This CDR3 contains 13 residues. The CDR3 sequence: CASSDQGYQPQHF.